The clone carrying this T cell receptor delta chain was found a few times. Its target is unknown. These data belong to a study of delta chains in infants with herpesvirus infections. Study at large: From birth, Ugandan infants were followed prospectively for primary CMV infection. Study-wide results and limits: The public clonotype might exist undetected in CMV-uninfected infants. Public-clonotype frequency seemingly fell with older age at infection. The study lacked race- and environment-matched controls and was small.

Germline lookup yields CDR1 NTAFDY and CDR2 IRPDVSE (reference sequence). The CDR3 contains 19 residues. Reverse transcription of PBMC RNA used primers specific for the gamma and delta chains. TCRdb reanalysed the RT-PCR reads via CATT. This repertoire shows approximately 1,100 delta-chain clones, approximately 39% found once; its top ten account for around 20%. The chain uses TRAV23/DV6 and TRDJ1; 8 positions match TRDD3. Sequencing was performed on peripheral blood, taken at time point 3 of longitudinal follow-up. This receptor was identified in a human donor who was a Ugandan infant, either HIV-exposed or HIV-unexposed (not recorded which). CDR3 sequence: CAVDMQGVLRGWGTNKLIF. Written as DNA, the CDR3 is TGTGCCGTGGACATGCAGGGAGTCCTCCGCGGCTGGGGGACCAATAAACTCATCTTT.